This note documents a single TCR beta chain sequence. Via MiXCR, TCRdb re-called the 5' RACE reads, giving one row per CDR3 protein. Seen here are roughly 64,000 distinct CDR3 sequences, 20% to 25% observed once, and the top ten hold 2.5% to 3.5%. V was clipped by 3 bases and J by 7 bases, with 12 bases between them. The length of the CDR3 is 14 residues. In germline, CDR1 is SGHTA, CDR2 FQGNSA. The sequenced sample consisted of memory CD4+ T cells sorted from a lymph node. Documented subset: memory CD4+ T cells, CD4+CD45RO+CD25-. The origin of this receptor is a female donor with breast cancer. The chain couples TRBV7-2 to TRBJ1-4; D is perhaps TRBD1 (6 bases). In DNA, the CDR3 is TGTGCCAGCAGCTTCAGGGACAAGGGTGAAAAACTGTTTTTT. It yields the protein CASSFRDKGEKLFF.